This entry is about one T cell receptor beta chain. Its antigen has not been determined. Per-base quality was not reported, and no clone a single base away is much larger than it. Library construction relied on the immunoSEQ multiplex PCR assay. A mixture of 60 forward primers for TCR Vbeta segments and 13 reverse primers for TCR Jbeta segments was used in the multiplex PCR. Amplification of the CDR3 region of rearranged TCR beta genes was performed with a multiplex PCR assay on genomic DNA. The Illumina HiSeq System was used to sequence the amplified TCR beta libraries as 87-base-pair reads. Per the source publication's procedure: A later analysis counted tens of millions of unique TCR beta chains across the 500 to 850 repertoires, and around 9.9 million of these chains were shared by at least two donors. A nearest-neighbor algorithm error-corrected the raw reads and collapsed the reads into unique sequences, merging closely related sequences to remove PCR and sequencing errors. CDR3 sequences were aligned to IMGT reference sequences to assign V, D and J gene segments. For a sequence to be retained, a match of at least six nucleotides was required to both a V gene segment and a J gene segment. Rearrangements were classified as productive when the CDR3 lacked stop codons and remained in frame with V and J, and all other rearrangements were classified as non-productive. Following IMGT convention, CDR3 was defined as the stretch from the second conserved V-encoded cysteine to the conserved J-encoded phenylalanine. The earlier analysis of fewer than 750 of the donors excluded sequences that lacked an unambiguous match to a single V gene segment. In an earlier analysis of approximately 500 of the donors, a V segment was called functional when productive rearrangements were above 56.7%, and segregating when the standard deviation between donors exceeded 5%. A statistical classification framework was built for diagnosing cytomegalovirus status from the catalog of TCR beta chain sequences. In a later analysis, V and J genes were assigned by comparing TCR nucleotide sequences against IMGT/GENE-DB human TR gene sequences. In a later analysis, CDR3 sequences and most-parsimonious VDJ recombination scenarios were assigned using the TCRdist pipeline. In a later analysis, each TCR beta chain was defined by its CDR3 amino acid sequence together with its V-gene family, and reads without a unique V-gene family were excluded. To address suspected cross-contamination and a sequencing artifact, a later analysis removed around 600 highly shared, low-generation-probability nucleotide sequences. For each public chain, a later analysis derived a clonal expansion index from normalized ranks of inferred template counts within each repertoire. In a later analysis, generation probabilities were computed with a VDJ recombination model fitted to out-of-frame rearrangements, and the resulting probabilities were checked against IGoR. Hypergeometric tests were used in a later analysis to score TCR-TCR, TCR-HLA and TCR-CMV co-occurrence, with a repertoire-size bias correction applied to the TCR pairs. False discovery rates were estimated in a later analysis by permuting HLA or CMV assignments 20 times. A later analysis grouped co-occurring TCRs with DBSCAN, adding TCRdist sequence similarity when clustering within HLA-allele-positive subsets. Co-occurrence clustering excluded repertoires with fewer than 30,000 or more than 120,000 public chains, plus five with anomalous nucleotide sharing. TCRdb holds this immuneACCESS table with in-frame rearrangements only. Some clones are missing; in checked studies, unresolved V genes explain under half, and the rest has no known cause. The V and J calls and clone size were taken over from that table, and D and trimming were inferred from the DNA. Within this sample are 30,000 to 40,000 clones, with 60% to 75% of them counted one time only. Around 3.9% of the sample goes to the ten largest clones.

The sample belongs to a study of cytomegalovirus exposure and HLA in healthy donors (dated by TCRdb to 2017 to 2019). Context from the whole study: In an earlier analysis of some 610 of the donors, 276 Gb of sequence data and 100 million or so unique TCR beta sequences from approximately 180 million T cells were reported. Typing coverage varied by locus: 629-630 donors for A, B, C, DRB1 and DQB1; more than 500 for DQA1; approximately 570 for DPA1; 450 to 480 for DPB1. The genetic ancestry cluster associated with self-reported Caucasian donors included 80% to 90% of the 398 genotyped donors. A later analysis re-examined previously published TCR beta repertoires from just over 650 donors and added high-resolution HLA genotyping to investigate patterns of TCR occurrence. The study used immunosequencing to profile the T cell repertoires of about 670 subjects and linked those repertoires to cytomegalovirus serostatus. An early release that covered several hundred HLA-typed donors contained around 300 gigabases of sequencing data and roughly 84 million unique TCR sequences. In a later genetic analysis, genome-wide SNP genotypes for 398 of the 666 donors were used, and that subset was treated as a discovery cohort. The study aimed to test whether cataloging public T cell receptors could reveal signatures of past pathogen exposure. The later analysis used no new phenotypic data to find candidate immune exposures, relying instead on TCR beta sequences and their occurrence across donors. HLA typing covered class I and class II loci at four-digit resolution. Among 398 genotyped donors of the cohort, an average of around 240,000 unique TCR beta nucleotide sequences were sequenced per donor, roughly a sixth of them non-productive. Besides the first cohort of some 670 subjects, a separate validation cohort made up of around 120 different subjects was used. The study combined high-throughput TCR immunosequencing, statistical association of individual TCRs with disease status, and machine learning to predict cytomegalovirus infection status. In an earlier analysis of about 590 of the donors, high-throughput TCR beta sequencing was used to judge whether each TCR beta V gene segment behaved as functional or pseudogenic. Donor age, sex, ethnicity and CMV serostatus were compiled alongside the repertoire data. Every repertoire in the discovery cohort had been generated on one and the same sequencing platform. A handful of DR-DQ haplotypes were treated as single units for association and clustering because of strong linkage in the cohort.

The research as a whole found: Some IMGT-functional V segments, including TRBV6-2 and TRBV6-3, could not be distinguished by the 87-base-pair reads and were therefore excluded. According to a later analysis, parvovirus B19, influenza, CMV and Epstein-Barr virus appeared linked to several top co-occurrence clusters. Assigning TCR associations to individual alleles was difficult when HLA alleles, especially DR and DQ, strongly co-occurred. The sequencing pipeline was judged likely to have produced a cluster of highly shared sequence variants as a technical artifact. Roughly uniform sequencing depth across donors was assumed in presence/absence analyses, although this assumption may not hold. At a false discovery rate of 0.05, a later analysis linked 15,000 to 20,000 TCR beta sequences to specific HLA alleles. In an earlier analysis of 450 to 750 of the donors, most TCR beta V segments appeared in productive rearrangements about 90% or about 30% of the time, broadly matching IMGT annotations. Because HLA typing was unavailable for some donors at each locus, only the typed subset was used in association tests. Only TCR beta chains were sequenced in this cohort, and the absence of alpha or paired-chain data limited detectable features. Across donors, most TCR sequences were observed very rarely, whereas some public TCRs were present in many individuals. Linkage disequilibrium might explain the correlated functional status among segregating V segments, but an unknown experimental factor could not be ruled out. A few of the identified cytomegalovirus-associated TCR beta chains were confirmed in vitro to be specific for cytomegalovirus antigens. Most CMV-associated TCR beta chains appeared to be HLA-restricted in a later analysis, and the HLA associations seemed to be driven largely by CMV exposure. In a later genetic analysis, a missense DCLRE1C variant was associated with V-gene and J-gene trimming of TCR beta chains, and the association was replicated in an independent cohort. The classifier was reported to diagnose cytomegalovirus status with high specificity and sensitivity in both the original cohort and the validation cohort. Compared with equally common non-associated chains, HLA-associated TCR beta chains in a later analysis were more clonally expanded and had lower generation probabilities. Over 15 rarely observed V segments, including chromosome 9 orphons, were excluded from the earlier analysis of several hundred of the donors because counts were too low. A further reported finding was that TCR beta sequences accurately predicted the HLA-A and HLA-B alleles for most subjects in the first cohort. In a later analysis, the rate of TCR association differed among HLA loci, with DRB1 alleles having the most associated TCRs and HLA-C alleles having the fewest. According to the authors, the approach could potentially be generalized to other disease states and immunological phenotypes. Compared with the approximately 670-donor mean, donors in an Asian-associated ancestry cluster had fewer N-insertions in productive TCRs, according to a later genetic analysis. The study listed 150 to 200 TCR beta chains as associated with cytomegalovirus. For the cohort, immune exposure information was limited to CMV serostatus.

Its CDR3 holds 16 amino acids, cysteine through phenylalanine. Of all the DNA, just the CDR3 is kept, 48 bases in frame from base 1. Per the germline V gene, MDHEN is the CDR1 and SYDVKM is the CDR2. From V the trimming removes 6 bases and from J it removes 2 bases, while the gene matches leave 9 bases of the junction unaccounted for. The cohort consisted of 600 to 700 healthy bone marrow donors. Cohort members were all nominally healthy when sampled, although unrecorded immune exposures were likely present. The donor was CMV seronegative and belonged to the group of more than 300 seronegative cohort members. A peripheral blood sample was collected from each donor, and TCR beta sequencing was performed on peripheral blood mononuclear cells. The Qiagen DNeasy Blood Extraction Kit was used to extract genomic DNA from the blood cell samples.

The TCR originated in a man aged 35 to 55 in good health and CMV-seronegative. Sequences were obtained from PBMCs. The rearrangement combines TRBV28 with TRBJ1-5, with 8 middle bases fitting TRBD1. The base sequence is TGTGCCAGCAGCCATGGACAGGGTAGGGGCAATCAGCCCCAGCATTTT. Its protein product is CASSHGQGRGNQPQHF. The variable domain in full, with residues beyond the CDR3 obtained from the reference TRBV28 and TRBJ1-5 genes, is DVKVTQSSRYLVKRTGEKVFLECVQDMDHENMFWYRQDPGLGLRLIYFSYDVKMKEKGDIPEGYSVSREKKERFSLILESASTNQTSMYLCASSHGQGRGNQPQHFGDGTRLSIL.